The rows below give T cell receptor beta chains drawn from one sample of a study of blood T cell repertoires in COVID-19. Assay used: immunoSEQ multiplex PCR; TCRdb lists only in-frame clones, some missing. The sample contains 250,000 to 350,000 clones, more than 90% of which appear only once. The sample taken for sequencing was PBMCs or T cells enriched from blood (not recorded which). All receptors derive from a man aged 60-69 years who had recovered from COVID-19. Each CDR3 is given with its conserved first and last residue. The D gene is left open where the match is weak. Not all rows give a size; the values are once, few, many and, for expanded clones, a class.

D gene: .
clone size: .
V gene: TRBV7-2
J gene: TRBJ2-1
CDR3 protein: CASSLGYAYNEQFF
CDR3 DNA: TGTGCCAGCAGCTTAGGCTACGCCTACAATGAGCAGTTCTTC

D gene: TRBD1
clone size: once
V gene: TRBV19
J gene: TRBJ2-1
CDR3 protein: CASTPGQGASNEQFF
CDR3 DNA: TGTGCCAGTACCCCAGGACAGGGGGCTTCCAATGAGCAGTTCTTC

D gene: TRBD1
clone size: .
V gene: TRBV4-3
J gene: TRBJ2-1
CDR3 protein: CASSQNAQGAFNEQFF
CDR3 DNA: TGCGCCAGCAGCCAAAATGCGCAGGGGGCGTTCAATGAGCAGTTCTTC

D gene: .
clone size: once
V gene: TRBV7-9
J gene: TRBJ2-7
CDR3 protein: CASSLGSLSGEQYF
CDR3 DNA: TGTGCCAGCAGCTTAGGTTCCCTATCGGGGGAGCAGTACTTC

D gene: .
clone size: .
V gene: TRBV24-1
J gene: TRBJ1-2
CDR3 protein: CASSGYGYTF
CDR3 DNA: TGTGCCTCCTCAGGGTATGGCTACACCTTC

D gene: TRBD2
clone size: once
V gene: TRBV4-2
J gene: TRBJ2-7
CDR3 protein: CASSQFGGGGGSYEQYF
CDR3 DNA: TGTGCCAGCAGCCAATTCGGCGGGGGGGGCGGATCCTACGAGCAGTACTTC

D gene: .
clone size: .
V gene: TRBV6-5
J gene: TRBJ2-2
CDR3 protein: CASSPAGYGAGELFF
CDR3 DNA: TGTGCCAGCAGTCCCGCAGGGTATGGGGCCGGGGAGCTGTTTTTT

D gene: .
clone size: .
V gene: TRBV7-9
J gene: TRBJ1-4
CDR3 protein: CASSSGFDLANRSEKLFF
CDR3 DNA: TGTGCCAGCAGCTCAGGTTTTGATTTGGCCAATCGAAGTGAAAAACTGTTTTTT

D gene: .
clone size: .
V gene: TRBV7-8
J gene: TRBJ2-1
CDR3 protein: CASSFPDYSNEQFF
CDR3 DNA: TGTGCCAGCAGCTTCCCTGACTATTCGAATGAGCAGTTCTTC

D gene: .
clone size: .
V gene: TRBV7-8
J gene: TRBJ1-2
CDR3 protein: CASSLDLRRGGYTF
CDR3 DNA: TGTGCCAGCAGCTTAGATCTCAGGAGGGGCGGCTACACCTTC

D gene: .
clone size: .
V gene: TRBV7-8
J gene: TRBJ1-1
CDR3 protein: CASSLSGGLGTEAFF
CDR3 DNA: TGTGCCAGCAGCTTAAGCGGGGGGCTCGGCACTGAAGCTTTCTTT

D gene: TRBD1
clone size: .
V gene: TRBV2
J gene: TRBJ1-4
CDR3 protein: CASTTGQANEKLFF
CDR3 DNA: TGTGCCAGCACAACGGGACAGGCTAATGAAAAACTGTTTTTT

D gene: .
clone size: .
V gene: TRBV28
J gene: TRBJ2-5
CDR3 protein: CASSLLQGGEGQYF
CDR3 DNA: TGTGCCAGCAGTTTACTACAGGGGGGGGAAGGCCAGTACTTC

D gene: .
clone size: .
V gene: TRBV29-1
J gene: TRBJ1-1
CDR3 protein: CSAQTGNTEAFF
CDR3 DNA: TGCAGCGCCCAGACAGGGAACACTGAAGCTTTCTTT

D gene: .
clone size: once
V gene: TRBV15
J gene: TRBJ2-1
CDR3 protein: CATSRDPRQDQPYNEQFF
CDR3 DNA: TGTGCCACCAGCAGAGACCCCCGGCAGGATCAGCCCTACAATGAGCAGTTCTTC

D gene: TRBD1
clone size: .
V gene: TRBV18
J gene: TRBJ1-1
CDR3 protein: CASSPAGNRGRTEAFF
CDR3 DNA: TGTGCCAGCTCACCCGCCGGAAACAGGGGGCGAACTGAAGCTTTCTTT

D gene: .
clone size: .
V gene: TRBV5-4
J gene: TRBJ1-6
CDR3 protein: CASSFHRVPYNSPLHF
CDR3 DNA: TGTGCCAGCAGCTTTCACAGGGTACCCTATAATTCACCCCTCCACTTT

D gene: TRBD1
clone size: .
V gene: TRBV18
J gene: TRBJ1-3
CDR3 protein: CASSPMTGTSGNTIYF
CDR3 DNA: TGTGCCAGCTCACCCATGACAGGGACCTCTGGAAACACCATATATTTT

D gene: .
clone size: .
V gene: TRBV6-5
J gene: TRBJ2-4
CDR3 protein: CASSYSKSQFLQYF
CDR3 DNA: TGTGCCAGCAGTTACTCGAAGTCGCAGTTCCTTCAGTACTTC

D gene: .
clone size: once
V gene: TRBV27
J gene: TRBJ2-1
CDR3 protein: CASRSYRDSEQFF
CDR3 DNA: TGTGCCAGCAGGAGCTACCGGGACTCTGAGCAGTTCTTC

D gene: .
clone size: once
V gene: TRBV5-4
J gene: TRBJ1-1
CDR3 protein: CASSLGGVITRAFF
CDR3 DNA: TGTGCCAGCAGCTTGGGAGGTGTTATTACTCGAGCTTTCTTT

D gene: TRBD2
clone size: once
V gene: TRBV10-3
J gene: TRBJ2-7
CDR3 protein: CAISGGGHLGYEQYF
CDR3 DNA: TGTGCCATCTCGGGGGGGGGCCACCTCGGCTACGAGCAGTACTTC

D gene: TRBD1
clone size: few
V gene: TRBV5-4
J gene: TRBJ2-7
CDR3 protein: CASSYTGTGAYEQYF
CDR3 DNA: TGTGCCAGCAGCTACACCGGGACAGGGGCCTACGAGCAGTACTTC

D gene: TRBD2
clone size: .
V gene: TRBV7-2
J gene: TRBJ2-3
CDR3 protein: CASSSQTSGRVNTQYF
CDR3 DNA: TGTGCCAGCAGCTCCCAGACTAGCGGGAGAGTTAATACGCAGTATTTT

D gene: .
clone size: .
V gene: TRBV7-9
J gene: TRBJ1-6
CDR3 protein: CASSLGENSPLHF
CDR3 DNA: TGTGCCAGCAGCTTGGGAGAGAATTCACCCCTCCACTTT

D gene: .
clone size: .
V gene: TRBV7-6
J gene: TRBJ1-2
CDR3 protein: CASSLVARDSYGYTF
CDR3 DNA: TGTGCCAGCAGCTTAGTTGCCAGGGATAGCTATGGCTACACCTTC

D gene: .
clone size: .
V gene: TRBV6-5
J gene: TRBJ2-1
CDR3 protein: CASSTHNEQFF
CDR3 DNA: TGTGCCAGCAGTACTCACAATGAGCAGTTCTTC

D gene: .
clone size: .
V gene: TRBV27
J gene: TRBJ1-1
CDR3 protein: CASSWAGAGEAFF
CDR3 DNA: TGTGCCAGCAGTTGGGCTGGGGCCGGTGAAGCTTTCTTT

D gene: .
clone size: once
V gene: TRBV6-2/TRBV6-3
J gene: TRBJ1-5
CDR3 protein: CASSLTQGKGNQPQHF
CDR3 DNA: TGTGCCAGCAGCCTTACTCAGGGGAAGGGCAATCAGCCCCAGCATTTT

D gene: TRBD1
clone size: .
V gene: TRBV7-3
J gene: TRBJ1-2
CDR3 protein: CASSISRDSLGYTF
CDR3 DNA: TGTGCCAGCAGCATTTCCCGGGACAGCTTGGGCTACACCTTC

D gene: TRBD1
clone size: .
V gene: TRBV28
J gene: TRBJ2-3
CDR3 protein: CASSSDRGARDTQYF
CDR3 DNA: TGTGCCAGCAGTTCTGACAGGGGTGCAAGAGATACGCAGTATTTT

D gene: TRBD2
clone size: .
V gene: TRBV2
J gene: TRBJ2-1
CDR3 protein: CASRIEGGSSYNEQFF
CDR3 DNA: TGTGCCAGCAGGATCGAGGGAGGGAGCTCCTACAATGAGCAGTTCTTC

D gene: .
clone size: .
V gene: TRBV5-1
J gene: TRBJ1-3
CDR3 protein: CASSLAFPSGNTIYF
CDR3 DNA: TGCGCCAGCAGCTTGGCCTTCCCGTCTGGAAACACCATATATTTT

D gene: TRBD2
clone size: .
V gene: TRBV5-4
J gene: TRBJ2-3
CDR3 protein: CASSSALAGAADTQYF
CDR3 DNA: TGTGCCAGCAGCTCCGCTCTAGCGGGAGCGGCAGATACGCAGTATTTT

D gene: TRBD2
clone size: .
V gene: TRBV25-1
J gene: TRBJ2-1
CDR3 protein: CASSLSAGDEQFF
CDR3 DNA: TGTGCCAGCTCCCTCAGCGCGGGGGATGAGCAGTTCTTC

D gene: .
clone size: .
V gene: TRBV6-1
J gene: TRBJ2-5
CDR3 protein: CASSEQGFQETQYF
CDR3 DNA: TGTGCCAGCAGTGAACAGGGGTTCCAAGAGACCCAGTACTTC

D gene: .
clone size: .
V gene: TRBV30
J gene: TRBJ2-5
CDR3 protein: CAWSVVWGGSGTQYF
CDR3 DNA: TGTGCCTGGAGTGTTGTGTGGGGGGGCTCAGGGACCCAGTACTTC

D gene: .
clone size: .
V gene: TRBV7-2
J gene: TRBJ2-7
CDR3 protein: CASSLEPGKHYEQYF
CDR3 DNA: TGTGCCAGCAGCTTAGAGCCAGGGAAACACTACGAGCAGTACTTC

D gene: .
clone size: .
V gene: TRBV6-5
J gene: TRBJ1-5
CDR3 protein: CASSYDRNQPQHF
CDR3 DNA: TGTGCCAGCAGTTACGACAGAAATCAGCCCCAGCATTTT

D gene: .
clone size: .
V gene: TRBV7-3
J gene: TRBJ1-2
CDR3 protein: CASSLTANTNYGYTF
CDR3 DNA: TGTGCCAGCAGCTTAACGGCCAACACTAACTATGGCTACACCTTC

D gene: TRBD1
clone size: .
V gene: TRBV6-1
J gene: TRBJ1-1
CDR3 protein: CASTESGTGTEAFF
CDR3 DNA: TGTGCCAGCACTGAATCCGGGACAGGGACTGAAGCTTTCTTT